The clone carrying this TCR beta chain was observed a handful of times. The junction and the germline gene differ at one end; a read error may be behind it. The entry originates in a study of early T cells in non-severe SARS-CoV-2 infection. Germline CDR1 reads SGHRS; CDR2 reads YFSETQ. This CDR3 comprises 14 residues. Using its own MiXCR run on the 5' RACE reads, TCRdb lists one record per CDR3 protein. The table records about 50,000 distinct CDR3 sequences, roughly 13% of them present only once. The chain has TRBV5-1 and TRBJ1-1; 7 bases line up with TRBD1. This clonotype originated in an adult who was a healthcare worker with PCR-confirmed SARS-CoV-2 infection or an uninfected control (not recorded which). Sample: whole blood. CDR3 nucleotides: TGCGCCAGCAGCTTCCAGGGGGAGGGCACTGAAGTTTTCTTT. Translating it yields CASSFQGEGTEVFF.